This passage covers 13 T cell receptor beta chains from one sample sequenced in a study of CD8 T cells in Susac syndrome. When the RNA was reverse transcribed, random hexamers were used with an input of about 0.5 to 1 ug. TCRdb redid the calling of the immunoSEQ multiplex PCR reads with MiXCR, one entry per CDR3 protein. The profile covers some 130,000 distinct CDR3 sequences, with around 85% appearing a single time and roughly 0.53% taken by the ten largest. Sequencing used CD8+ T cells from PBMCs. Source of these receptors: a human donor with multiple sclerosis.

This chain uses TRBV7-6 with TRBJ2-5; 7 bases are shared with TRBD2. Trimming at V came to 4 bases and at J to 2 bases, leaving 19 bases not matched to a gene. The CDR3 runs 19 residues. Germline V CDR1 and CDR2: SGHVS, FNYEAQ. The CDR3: CASSSLGIFLGGGQETQYF. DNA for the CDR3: TGTGCCAGCAGCTCCCTGGGGATCTTCCTTGGGGGGGGTCAAGAGACCCAGTACTTC.

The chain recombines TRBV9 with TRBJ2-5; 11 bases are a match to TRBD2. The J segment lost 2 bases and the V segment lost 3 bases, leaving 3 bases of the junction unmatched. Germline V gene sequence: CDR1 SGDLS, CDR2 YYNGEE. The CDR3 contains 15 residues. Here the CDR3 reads CASSAGTSGQETQYF. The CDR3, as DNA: TGTGCCAGCAGCGCGGGGACTAGCGGACAAGAGACCCAGTACTTC.

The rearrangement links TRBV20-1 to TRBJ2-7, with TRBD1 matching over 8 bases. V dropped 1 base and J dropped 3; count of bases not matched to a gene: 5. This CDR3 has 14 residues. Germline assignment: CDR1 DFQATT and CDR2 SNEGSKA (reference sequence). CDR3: CSARASGGGYEQYF. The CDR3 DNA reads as TGCAGTGCTAGAGCGTCAGGGGGCGGCTACGAGCAGTACTTC.

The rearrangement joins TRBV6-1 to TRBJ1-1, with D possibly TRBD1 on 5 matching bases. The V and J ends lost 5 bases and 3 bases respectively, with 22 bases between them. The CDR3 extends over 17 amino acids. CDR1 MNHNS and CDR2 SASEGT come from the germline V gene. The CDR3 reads CASSLSLGGGVDTEAFF. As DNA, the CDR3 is TGTGCCAGCAGTCTGTCTTTGGGGGGTGGAGTGGACACTGAAGCTTTCTTT.

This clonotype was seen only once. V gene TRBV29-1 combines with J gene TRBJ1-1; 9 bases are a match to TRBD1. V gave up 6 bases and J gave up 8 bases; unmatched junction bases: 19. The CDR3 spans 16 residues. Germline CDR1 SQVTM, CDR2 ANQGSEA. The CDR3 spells CSVDLWGTGGAGEAFF. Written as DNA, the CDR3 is TGCAGCGTCGATTTATGGGGAACAGGGGGCGCGGGGGAAGCTTTCTTT. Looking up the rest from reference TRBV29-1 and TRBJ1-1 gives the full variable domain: SAVISQKPSRDICQRGTSLTIQCQVDSQVTMMFWYRQQPGQSLTLIATANQGSEATYESGFVIDKFPISRPNLTFSTLTVSNMSPEDSSIYLCSVDLWGTGGAGEAFFGQGTRLTVV.

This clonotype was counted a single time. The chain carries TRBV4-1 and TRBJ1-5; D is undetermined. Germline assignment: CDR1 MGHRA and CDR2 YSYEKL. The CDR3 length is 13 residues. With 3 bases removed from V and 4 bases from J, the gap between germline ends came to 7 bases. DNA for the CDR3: TGCGCCAGCAGCCATGCGGAGAATCAGCCCCAGCATTTT. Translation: CASSHAENQPQHF.

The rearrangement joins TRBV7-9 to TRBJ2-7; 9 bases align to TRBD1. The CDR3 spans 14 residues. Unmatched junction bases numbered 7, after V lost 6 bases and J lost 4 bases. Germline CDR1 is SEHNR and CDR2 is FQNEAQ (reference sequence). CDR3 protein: CASSSSGQGYEQYF. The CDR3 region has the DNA TGTGCCAGCAGTTCTTCCGGACAGGGGTACGAGCAGTACTTC.

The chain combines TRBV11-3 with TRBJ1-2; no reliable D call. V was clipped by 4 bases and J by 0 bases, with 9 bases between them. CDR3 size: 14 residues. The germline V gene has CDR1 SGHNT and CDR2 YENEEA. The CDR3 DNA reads TGTGCCAGCAGCTCAACCAGCCCTAACTATGGCTACACCTTC. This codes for CASSSTSPNYGYTF.

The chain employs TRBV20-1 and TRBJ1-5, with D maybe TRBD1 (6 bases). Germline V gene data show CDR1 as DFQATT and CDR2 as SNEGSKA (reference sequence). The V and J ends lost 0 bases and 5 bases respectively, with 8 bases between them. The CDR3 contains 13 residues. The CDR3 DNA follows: TGCAGTGCTAGAGAAACAGGGTATCAGCCCCAGCATTTT. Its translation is CSARETGYQPQHF.

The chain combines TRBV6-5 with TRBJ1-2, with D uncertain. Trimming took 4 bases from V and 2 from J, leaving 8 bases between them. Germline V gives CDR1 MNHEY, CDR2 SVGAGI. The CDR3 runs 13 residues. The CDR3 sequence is CASSLALNYGYTF. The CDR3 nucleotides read TGTGCCAGCAGTTTGGCTTTAAACTATGGCTACACCTTC.

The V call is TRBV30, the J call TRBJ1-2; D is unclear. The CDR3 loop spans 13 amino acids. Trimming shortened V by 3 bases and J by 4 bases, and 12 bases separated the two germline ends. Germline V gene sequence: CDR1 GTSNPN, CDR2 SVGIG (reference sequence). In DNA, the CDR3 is TGTGCCTGGAGCCCAGGTCATCTCTATGGCTACACCTTC. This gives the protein CAWSPGHLYGYTF.

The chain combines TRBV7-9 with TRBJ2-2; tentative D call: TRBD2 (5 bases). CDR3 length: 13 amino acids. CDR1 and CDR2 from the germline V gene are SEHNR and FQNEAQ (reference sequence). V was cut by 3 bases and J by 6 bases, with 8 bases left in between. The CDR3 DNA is TGTGCCAGCAGCTTCGGGGTCTCCGGGGAGCTGTTTTTT. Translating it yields CASSFGVSGELFF.

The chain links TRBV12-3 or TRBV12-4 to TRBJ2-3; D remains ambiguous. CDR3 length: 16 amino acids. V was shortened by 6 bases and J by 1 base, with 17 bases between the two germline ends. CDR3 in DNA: TGTGCCAGCAGCCTCGGGCCCGTGGGCGGCACAGATACGCAGTATTTT. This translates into CASSLGPVGGTDTQYF.